The next 23 T cell receptor beta chains were all read from a single sample in a study of Ad26.COV2.S vaccination and SARS-CoV-2 variants. Sequenced by immunoSEQ multiplex PCR; TCRdb stores in-frame clones only, minus some. This sample has over 300,000 clones; 80% to 90% occur once, and the top ten carry about 7.1%. The treatment: approximately 18 received Ad26.COV2.S at low or high dose, single or two shots; about 5 received placebo; per-sample allocation not given. The samples date from day 63 after the first vaccine or placebo injection. This material consisted of peripheral blood, taken in a trial of Ad26.COV2.S vaccine versus placebo. The receptors stem from a person between 18 and 65 years old who received the Ad26.COV2.S COVID-19 vaccine or a placebo.

For this clone: The junction and the germline gene differ at one end; a read error may be behind it. Here the CDR3 reads CASSTLHGRAYEQYF. CDR3 DNA: TGTGCCAGCAGCACCCTTCACGGGAGGGCCTATGAGCAGTACTTC. The chain combines TRBV7-9 with TRBJ2-7, with 8 bases lining up with TRBD2. The CDR3 length is 15 residues. Germline CDR1 SEHNR, CDR2 FQNEAQ (reference sequence).

The V and J genes are TRBV7-6 and TRBJ2-5, with TRBD2 matching over 14 bases. Germline CDR1 is SGHVS and CDR2 is FNYEAQ. J gave up 0 bases and V 4 bases, and 7 bases lay outside the gene matches. The CDR3 is made up of 18 amino acids. CDR3 in amino acids: CASSSGTSGGMYQETQYF. As DNA, the CDR3 is TGTGCCAGCAGCTCCGGGACTAGCGGGGGCATGTACCAAGAGACCCAGTACTTC.

This clone was seen a handful of times. The chain combines TRBV6-5 with TRBJ2-7; D unclear. The CDR3 totals 12 residues. Trimming took off 6 bases at V and 1 base at J, with 7 bases between the two ends. Per the germline V gene, CDR1 is MNHEY and CDR2 is SVGAGI. This chain's CDR3 is CASRAGSYEQYF. CDR3 sequence (DNA): TGTGCCAGCAGGGCAGGATCCTACGAGCAGTACTTC.

The rearrangement uses TRBV7-9 and TRBJ2-7; a weak D match, TRBD1 (6 bases). V gave up 1 base and J gave up 7 bases, with 11 bases separating them. Looked up from germline, CDR1 is SEHNR and CDR2 is FQNEAQ (reference sequence). The CDR3 runs to 13 residues. The CDR3 DNA sequence: TGTGCCAGCAGCTTAGTGGGGGCCGTAGAGCAGTACTTC. This translates into CASSLVGAVEQYF. The whole variable domain, remainder taken from reference TRBV7-9 and TRBJ2-7, is DTGVSQNPRHKITKRGQNVTFRCDPISEHNRLYWYRQTLGQGPEFLTYFQNEAQLEKSRLLSDRFSAERPKGSFSTLEIQRTEQGDSAMYLCASSLVGAVEQYFGPGTRLTVT.

The genes are TRBV7-9 and TRBJ2-1; D is unclear. Germline V gives CDR1 SEHNR, CDR2 FQNEAQ (reference sequence). This CDR3 is built from 12 residues. V was pared by 3 bases and J by 3 bases, with 3 bases between. The CDR3 loop is CASSLGYNEQFF. CDR3 DNA: TGTGCCAGCAGCTTGGGCTACAATGAGCAGTTCTTC.

J is TRBJ2-7 and V is TRBV9; 10 nucleotides match TRBD2. This CDR3 spans 15 amino acids. Germline CDR1 is SGDLS and CDR2 is YYNGEE. Trimming took 4 bases from V and 3 from J; bases not matched to a gene: 7. CDR3 sequence: CASSFQGLADYEQYF. CDR3 sequence (DNA): TGTGCCAGCAGCTTCCAAGGACTAGCGGACTACGAGCAGTACTTC.

This CDR3 reads CASRGQGRDSPLHF. The DNA for the CDR3 is TGTGCCAGCAGGGGACAGGGTAGGGATTCACCCCTCCACTTT. The chain uses TRBV6-5 and TRBJ1-6, with 9 positions matching TRBD1. There are 14 residues in the CDR3. Germline trimming cut 6 bases from V and 8 bases from J; bases unmatched to any gene: 5. CDR1 MNHEY and CDR2 SVGAGI come from the germline V gene.

Only one count was recorded for this clone. The CDR3 DNA reads as TGTGCCAGCAGCGTAGATGCAACGGCTGGGGCCAACGTCCTGACTTTC. It yields the protein CASSVDATAGANVLTF. V and J are TRBV9 and TRBJ2-6; D gene unclear. This CDR3 region has 16 residues. Trimming removed 0 bases at V and 2 bases at J, with 9 bases between. Per germline, CDR1 SGDLS and CDR2 YYNGEE.

The chain joins TRBV6-4 to TRBJ2-3; 7 positions agree with TRBD2. The CDR3 extends over 15 amino acids. Germline values: CDR1 MRHNA, CDR2 SNTAGT. V lost 6 bases and J lost 6; bases outside the gene matches: 12. CDR3 in amino acids: CASSGRFGGSDTQYF. The CDR3, as DNA: TGTGCCAGCAGCGGGCGTTTCGGCGGGAGTGATACGCAGTATTTT.

This chain joins TRBV6-1 and TRBJ1-1; 8 bases line up with TRBD1. With 2 bases clipped from V and 10 bases from J, the junction kept 9 bases outside the gene matches. In germline, CDR1 is MNHNS, CDR2 SASEGT. CDR3 length equals 14 residues. CDR3 loop: CASSERGRGLGAFF. In DNA form, the CDR3 reads TGTGCCAGCAGTGAAAGGGGCAGGGGGCTAGGAGCTTTCTTT.

The chain links TRBV19 to TRBJ1-4; 11 bases align to TRBD1. The CDR3 loop spans 14 amino acids. V shed 4 bases and J 8 bases; nucleotides not matched to a gene: 3. Germline CDR1 reads LNHDA; CDR2 reads SQIVND (reference sequence). The CDR3 coding sequence is TGTGCCAGTAGTACTAGGACAGGGGGCGAAAAACTGTTTTTT. This encodes CASSTRTGGEKLFF.

The chain is built from TRBV18 and TRBJ1-1; D call uncertain. The CDR3 sequence is 13 residues long. The germline V gene encodes CDR1 KGHSH and CDR2 LQKENI. Trimming pared 1 base from V and 4 bases from J, leaving 7 bases between. The CDR3 sequence: CASSPRTGTEAFF. CDR3 DNA: TGTGCCAGCTCACCACGCACTGGCACTGAAGCTTTCTTT.

This chain links TRBV30 with TRBJ2-1; tentatively, D is TRBD2 (5 bases). This CDR3 has 15 residues. Trimming pared 1 base from V and 13 bases from J, leaving 23 bases between. CDR1 is GTSNPN, CDR2 SVGIG, per germline (reference sequence). This CDR3 is CAWSAAASPDEEQFF. The CDR3 coding sequence is TGTGCCTGGAGTGCAGCGGCTAGCCCCGACGAGGAACAGTTCTTC.

The chain recombines TRBV18 with TRBJ1-2; 7 bases fit TRBD1. Per germline, CDR1 KGHSH and CDR2 LQKENI. The junction had 3 bases not matched to a gene; V was cut back by 4 bases and J by 1 base. The CDR3 sequence is 14 residues long. The CDR3 loop reads CASSQGQFNYGYTF. The CDR3 bases are TGTGCCAGCTCACAGGGACAGTTTAACTATGGCTACACCTTC.

J is TRBJ2-7 and V is TRBV5-1; TRBD2 might be the D (5 bases). V was clipped by 4 bases and J by 2 bases, with 10 bases between them. The CDR3 has 13 amino acids. The germline CDR1 and CDR2 sequences are SGHRS and YFSETQ. CDR3 loop: CASSPAGTYEQYF. For the CDR3, the DNA is TGCGCCAGCAGCCCGGCGGGTACCTACGAGCAGTACTTC.

This clone occurred a few times. V is TRBV19 and J is TRBJ2-7, with TRBD2 identical over 7 bases. CDR1 is LNHDA, CDR2 SQIVND, per germline (reference sequence). The CDR3 covers 16 residues. Unmatched junction bases numbered 9, after V lost 3 bases and J lost 1 base. The CDR3 nucleotides read TGTGCCAGTAGTATCCCTCTTGGCGGGAGTTCCTACGAGCAGTACTTC. It codes for CASSIPLGGSSYEQYF.

V is TRBV5-1 and J is TRBJ2-5; TRBD1 agrees at 7 bases. Unmatched junction bases numbered 5, after V lost 4 bases and J lost 5 bases. CDR1 and CDR2 (germline): SGHRS, YFSETQ. This CDR3 comprises 13 residues. Here the CDR3 DNA reads TGCGCCAGCAGCGACAGGGTCGGTGAGACCCAGTACTTC. This translates into CASSDRVGETQYF.

Written as DNA, the CDR3 is TGTGCCAGCTCTCGAGGGGTTTATAATCAGCCCCAGCATTTT. Translated: CASSRGVYNQPQHF. V and J are TRBV18 and TRBJ1-5; D is possibly TRBD1 (5 bases). With 6 bases removed from V and 4 bases from J, the gap between germline ends came to 13 bases. Germline V gene sequence: CDR1 KGHSH, CDR2 LQKENI. This CDR3 has 14 residues.

This rearrangement joins TRBV19 to TRBJ2-1; D is unclear. Trimming took off 6 bases at V and 6 bases at J, with 9 bases between the two ends. The CDR3 contains 12 residues. Per the germline V gene, CDR1 is LNHDA and CDR2 is SQIVND (reference sequence). The CDR3 sequence is CASRNSLNEQFF. In DNA form, the CDR3 reads TGTGCCAGTAGAAATAGCCTCAATGAGCAGTTCTTC.

The table lists this clone with a count of one. The chain employs TRBV19 and TRBJ1-2, with no clear D. Trimming stripped 4 bases from V and 4 bases from J, with 10 bases between. There are 13 residues in the CDR3. Per germline, CDR1 LNHDA and CDR2 SQIVND (reference sequence). Here the CDR3 reads CASSTDRSYGYTF. The CDR3 region has the DNA TGTGCCAGTAGTACCGACCGGTCCTATGGCTACACCTTC.

To note about this clone: Other nucleotide sequences from this sample produce the same CDR3. The chain is built from TRBV19 and TRBJ1-5, with D possibly TRBD1 on 5 matching bases. The CDR3 loop spans 15 amino acids. V lost 7 bases and J lost 0, with 13 bases in between. CDR1 is LNHDA and CDR2 is SQIVND in the germline V gene (reference sequence). CDR3 residues: CASTLTDYSNQPQHF. In DNA, the CDR3 is TGTGCCAGTACCTTGACAGATTATAGCAATCAGCCCCAGCATTTT.

The chain carries TRBV19 and TRBJ1-2; D remains unclear. V shed 7 bases and J shed 3 bases, with 12 bases lying between them. Germline V gives CDR1 LNHDA, CDR2 SQIVND (reference sequence). The CDR3 runs 13 residues. CDR3 protein: CASISDVDYGYTF. The CDR3 DNA reads TGTGCCAGTATCTCGGACGTTGACTATGGCTACACCTTC.

This chain joins TRBV24-1 and TRBJ2-5; 9 nucleotides align to TRBD2. Trimming removed 4 bases from V and 4 bases from J; junction bases left unmatched: 3. The length of the CDR3 is 14 residues. Germline V gene lookup returns CDR1 KGHDR and CDR2 SFDVKD. Here the CDR3 reads CATSEASGVETQYF. The CDR3 coding sequence is TGTGCCACCAGTGAAGCTAGCGGGGTAGAGACCCAGTACTTC.